This paragraph reports one T cell receptor beta chain. Its antigen target is currently unknown. There are no base qualities to consult, and no much larger clone falls within one base. The germline ends are 7 bases apart after V is trimmed by 1 base and J by 4 bases. Including the terminal cysteine and phenylalanine, the CDR3 comprises 14 residues. Only the CDR3 DNA is retained, 42 bases long and in frame from the first base. In the germline V gene, CDR1 corresponds to MDHEN and CDR2 to SYDVKM. The donors were healthy, HIV-negative adults with no recently reported acute infections or vaccinations. Every donor was a Caucasian adult living in Nashville, Tennessee, USA. CD4+ T cells were enriched through magnetic negative selection, after which naive cells were positively selected on CD45RA and the remaining negative fraction served as the memory subset. After blood collection by leukapheresis, PBMCs were isolated using Ficoll-Histopaque density gradient centrifugation and then cryopreserved in the vapor phase of liquid nitrogen. Purity and quantity of every magnetically sorted T cell population were checked by analytical flow cytometry. Genomic DNA was isolated from every sorted fraction and measured by UV absorbance on a Nanodrop 2000c.

Using the deep immunoSEQ assay, multiplex PCR amplified TCR CDR3 regions from genomic DNA. Extracted genomic DNA from each cell subset was distributed evenly across all wells of several immunoSEQ 96-well plates, and each plate was treated as a replicate. Each replicate PCR for sorted subsets received around 0.2 ug genomic DNA, equal to about 30,000 T cell genomes. Purified libraries were quantified with a Qubit 3.0 fluorometer, sized on a Bioanalyzer 2100, and re-quantified with the KAPA Library Quantification kit. Every immunoSEQ 96-well plate was sequenced on a separate single-read 150-cycle Illumina NextSeq 550 flow cell. On the authors' methods: The immunoSEQ output contained only junctional sequences without quality scores, so filtering could not match that applied to full-length reads. To assign V/J genes and CDR3, sequences were annotated against IMGT germline references using PyIR, a Python wrapper for IgBLAST v1.9. Reads with weak V/J assignments (E-value above 1e-6), missing CDR3, stop codons, out-of-frame junctions, or ambiguous translated residues were removed. V3J clonotypes were defined as sequences sharing an identical inferred V gene, J gene, and CDR3 amino acid sequence. The percentage overlap between two repertoires was calculated by dividing the number of shared unique clonotypes by the size of the smaller repertoire. Richness of each repertoire was evaluated using RTK rarefaction, the Chao1 estimator, and Recon v2.1 estimates of unobserved clonotypes. Generation probabilities for all TCRbeta clonotypes obtained by the gDNA method from a handful of donors were computed using OLGA. TCRdb retrieved this table from immuneACCESS and kept in-frame rearrangements only. Not all clones are present; in checked studies, unresolved V genes account for under half, and no reason is known for the remainder. V, J and clone size are those of that table, while D and trimming were read from the DNA. The sample includes about 1.1 million clones, with approximately 75% observed a single time. Of the sample, approximately 0.9% falls within the top ten clones.

The data stem from a study of shared clonotypes between healthy human individuals (dated by TCRdb to the early 2020s). Regarding the study in general: The cohort comprised a couple of women and a few men aged 18 to 49 years. For each donor, three plates each were used for CD4 naive and CD4 memory, two plates were used for CD8 naive, and one plate was used for CD8 memory. To estimate repertoire size and how much clonotype sharing occurs between individuals, the study deeply sequenced the blood TCR repertoires of several healthy adults. To increase sequencing depth and limit assay-specific biases, TCR repertoire library preparation and sequencing were carried out by different laboratories using diverse techniques. Each donor's leukapheresis produced roughly between about 0.9 and 9.5 billion PBMCs. The paper's findings and limits, for the study overall: Only blood was sampled, and tissue TCR repertoires likely differ from those in blood. Incomplete sequencing was indicated by rarefaction of sorted-subset datasets, despite the large sequencing depth. Based on pairwise subsampling, the degree of clonotype sharing among donors was expected to be affected by sequencing depth. Sharing across a few donors was observed for 4.5% to 6.5% of naive CD4, 3% to 4% of naive CD8, 2.3% of memory CD4, and less than 0.45% of memory CD8 clonotypes. Naive subsets generally had larger estimated clonotype richness than memory subsets. Compared with non-shared clonotypes, clonotypes shared by all four sorted-subset donors had higher generation probabilities. Because the study included a small number of donors, the genetic and exposure-history diversity represented was limited.

The clonotype was recovered from a man aged 18-30 years in good health. Some clones in this sample may be carry-over from other donors' samples. The chain employs TRBV28 and TRBJ1-4, and perhaps TRBD1 as D gene, on 5 matching bases. Specimen: memory CD4+ T cells from PBMCs. The cell subset or site label corresponds to: CD45RA-negative fraction. The CDR3 corresponds to CASSLLQGNEKLFF. Read as DNA, the sequence is TGTGCCAGCAGTTTATTGCAGGGTAATGAAAAACTGTTTTTT.